This T cell receptor beta chain is from a study of siplizumab effects on memory and regulatory T cells. Study-wide points: A significant reduction in alloreactive sequences traceable to unstimulated CD4+ memory cells was produced by siplizumab. Few alloreactive clones mapped to unstimulated subsets. Of the proliferating CD4+ or CD8+ clones, roughly 80-96% lacked a naive or memory phenotype that could be assigned.

Germline V lookup: CDR1 SGHVS, CDR2 FNYEAQ. The CDR3 is 15 residues long. Germline trimming cut 6 bases from V and 1 base from J; bases unmatched to any gene: 9. The protocol was immunoSEQ multiplex PCR, while the TCRdb copy is restricted to in-frame clones and leaves out a portion. The sample has over 85,000 clones, 80% to 95% seen once. With regard to this clone: Its antigen is currently unknown.

The TCR was taken from a human donor in good health. This chain uses TRBV7-6 with TRBJ2-7, with TRBD1 matching over 7 bases. The source material was CD8+ T cells sorted from blood. CDR3 in amino acids: CASSSYPGQSYEQYF. The CDR3, as DNA: TGTGCCAGCAGTTCATACCCGGGACAGTCCTACGAGCAGTACTTC.